This T cell receptor beta chain was observed in a study of blood T cell repertoires in COVID-19. TCRdb keeps only in-frame clones here, not all; method: immunoSEQ multiplex PCR. The sample carries around 57,000 clones, more than 65% recorded once. Germline loops: CDR1 MDHEN, CDR2 SYDVKM. This CDR3 is built from 15 residues. Trimming took 2 bases from V and 1 from J, leaving 11 bases between them. Sequenced input: peripheral blood. The chain carries TRBV28 and TRBJ1-1; D ambiguous. The source of this sequence is a woman aged 70-85 years with acute or convalescent COVID-19. The CDR3 reads CASSLQGLRNTEAFF. In DNA form, the CDR3 reads TGTGCCAGCAGTTTACAAGGACTGAGGAACACTGAAGCTTTCTTT.